Below, 9 T cell receptor beta chains from the same sample are listed, as sequenced in a study of cytomegalovirus exposure and HLA in healthy donors. This PCR relied on a set of 60 Vbeta primers and 13 Jbeta primers. Generated by immunoSEQ multiplex PCR, the TCRdb table keeps only in-frame clones and is missing some. The table includes about 150,000 clones, 80% to 85% detected once. Input material: PBMCs. These TCRs come from a boy aged 2-15 years in good health and CMV-seronegative.

The chain carries TRBV5-6 and TRBJ1-1; the D is unclear. V shed 4 bases and J shed 1 base, with 14 bases lying between them. The germline V gene encodes CDR1 SGHDT and CDR2 YYEEEE. This CDR3 has 15 amino acids. CDR3: CASSPWPGENTEAFF. For the CDR3, the DNA is TGTGCCAGCAGCCCGTGGCCGGGAGAGAACACTGAAGCTTTCTTT.

The chain employs TRBV11-2 and TRBJ2-3, with 7 bases matching TRBD2. With 3 bases clipped from V and 4 bases from J, the junction kept 7 bases outside the gene matches. This CDR3 is built from 15 residues. CDR1 SGHAT and CDR2 FQNNGV come from the germline V gene. This chain's CDR3 is CASSFAGELPDTQYF. In DNA, the CDR3 is TGTGCCAGCAGCTTTGCGGGGGAACTCCCAGATACGCAGTATTTT.

Only a few counts were recorded for this clone. The chain uses TRBV25-1 and TRBJ1-1; 7 bases are a match to TRBD1. The germline V gene encodes CDR1 MGHDK and CDR2 SYGVNS. The CDR3 runs to 16 residues. The trim removed 5 bases at V and 9 bases at J, leaving 18 bases unmatched. For the CDR3, the DNA is TGTGCCAGCAGTAAAGCCGACCGGGACAGACCCTTCCAAGCTTTCTTT. Translating gives CASSKADRDRPFQAFF.

The chain has TRBV18 and TRBJ2-7; D perhaps matches TRBD1 (6 bases). The CDR3 has 15 amino acids. Deletions cut 1 base from V and 1 base from J, with 11 bases between. Germline V gene sequence: CDR1 KGHSH, CDR2 LQKENI. This chain's CDR3 is CASSPRAGESYEQYF. The CDR3 DNA sequence: TGTGCCAGCTCACCACGGGCAGGGGAATCCTACGAGCAGTACTTC. The complete variable domain, with remaining parts taken from reference TRBV18 and TRBJ2-7, reads NAGVMQNPRHLVRRRGQEARLRCSPMKGHSHVYWYRQLPEEGLKFMVYLQKENIIDESGMPKERFSAEFPKEGPSILRIQQVVRGDSAAYFCASSPRAGESYEQYFGPGTRLTVT.

The V and J genes are TRBV4-3 and TRBJ2-7; 9 nucleotides match TRBD2. The CDR3 spans 15 residues. Per germline, CDR1 LGHNA and CDR2 YSLEER. J gave up 6 bases and V 3 bases, and 9 bases lay outside the gene matches. The CDR3 nucleotides are TGCGCCAGCAGCCACCAAGCGGGAGGTGTTGGCGAGCAGTACTTC. This translates into CASSHQAGGVGEQYF.

The chain carries TRBV20-1 and TRBJ1-2; D is perhaps TRBD1 (5 bases). Germline V gene sequence: CDR1 DFQATT, CDR2 SNEGSKA (reference sequence). This CDR3 has 10 residues. Trimming removed 7 bases at V and 8 bases at J, with 11 bases between. In DNA form, the CDR3 reads TGCAGTGTGGGCAAGGGGGGCTACACCTTC. This codes for CSVGKGGYTF.

The chain carries TRBV4-1 and TRBJ2-7, with D possibly TRBD1 on 6 matching bases. The CDR3 has 13 amino acids. Trimming removed 3 bases from V and 5 bases from J, with 11 bases in between. Germline CDR1 is MGHRA and CDR2 is YSYEKL. The CDR3 loop is CASSQGALHEQYF. The CDR3 region has the DNA TGCGCCAGCAGCCAGGGGGCGTTGCACGAGCAGTACTTC.

In its sample, this clone was seen once. The CDR3 nucleotides read TGTGCCAGCAGCCCCTCAGGGAACACTGAAGCTTTCTTT. Translating gives CASSPSGNTEAFF. The chain combines TRBV25-1 with TRBJ1-1, with no clear D. The V gene's germline CDR1 is MGHDK and CDR2 SYGVNS. CDR3 size: 13 residues. Between the trimmed V and J ends, which lost 6 bases and 1 base, there was a span of 9 bases. Based on the CDR3 plus reference TRBV25-1 and TRBJ1-1, the full variable domain is EADIYQTPRYLVIGTGKKITLECSQTMGHDKMYWYQQDPGMELHLIHYSYGVNSTEKGDLSSESTVSRIRTEHFPLTLESARPSHTSQYLCASSPSGNTEAFFGQGTRLTVV.

V gene TRBV28 combines with J gene TRBJ1-1; D is possibly TRBD1 (5 bases). The CDR3 has 15 amino acids. Germline CDR1 reads MDHEN; CDR2 reads SYDVKM. With 3 bases removed from V and 1 base from J, the gap between germline ends came to 12 bases. CDR3 bases: TGTGCCAGCAGTTTGGAGGGGACCGGGAACACTGAAGCTTTCTTT. It codes for CASSLEGTGNTEAFF.